This T cell receptor beta chain came from a study of T-cell memory formation after mild COVID-19. Overall study: Clusters of TCRs were largely donor specific.

TCRdb used MiXCR to reprocess the 5' RACE reads, holding one entry per CDR3 protein. Here the sample spans around 53,000 distinct CDR3 sequences, more than 9% being singletons. Points on this clonotype: Its target is unknown.

Study-wide results and caveats: Mainly in CM and EM were contracting CD4+ clones; CD8+ were in EMRA. In pre-infection memory, a portion of responding clones appeared, which suggested that cross-reactive memory joined. SARS-CoV-2 specificity was not confirmed for second-wave clones peaking on day 37.

The receptor comes from a man younger than 30 who had mild COVID-19 (a few samples of this study predate the infection). Cell type and time point are not known. Source material: PBMCs or a T cell subset sorted from them (not recorded which).

CDR3 sequence (DNA): TGTGCCAGCAGAGTTACGGGGAGCTACAATGAGCAGTTCTTC. The encoded protein is CASRVTGSYNEQFF. The chain couples TRBV6-5 to TRBJ2-1, with a tentative D call TRBD2 (5 bases). The germline CDR1 and CDR2 sequences are MNHEY and SVGAGI. V shed 6 bases and J shed 3 bases, with 12 bases lying between them. The CDR3 runs 14 residues.